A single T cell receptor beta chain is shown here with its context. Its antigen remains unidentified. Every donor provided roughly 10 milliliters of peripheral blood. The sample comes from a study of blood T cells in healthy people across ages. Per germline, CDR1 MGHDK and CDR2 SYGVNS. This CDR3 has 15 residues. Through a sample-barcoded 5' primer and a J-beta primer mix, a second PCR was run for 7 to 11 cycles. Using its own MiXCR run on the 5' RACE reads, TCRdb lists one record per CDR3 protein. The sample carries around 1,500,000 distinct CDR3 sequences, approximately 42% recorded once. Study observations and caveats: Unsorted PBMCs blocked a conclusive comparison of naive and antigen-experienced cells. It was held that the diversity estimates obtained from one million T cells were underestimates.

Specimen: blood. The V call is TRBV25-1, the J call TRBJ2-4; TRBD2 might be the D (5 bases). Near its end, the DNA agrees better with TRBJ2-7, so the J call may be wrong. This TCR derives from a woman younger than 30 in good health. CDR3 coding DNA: TGTGCCAGCAGTGTAGAAGCTAGCTCCTCCTACGAGCAGTACTTC. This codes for CASSVEASSSYEQYF.